What follows are 29 T cell receptor beta chains derived from one specimen sequenced in a study of OX40 agonist ivuxolimab in advanced cancers. The method was immunoSEQ multiplex PCR; TCRdb's version includes in-frame clones alone and lacks a portion of them. Of fewer than 60,000 clones in the sample, about 85% were seen once. The material sequenced was CD4+ or CD8+ T cells sorted from blood, taken in a trial of the OX40 agonist ivuxolimab. The source is an adult with an advanced solid tumor such as melanoma, head and neck, liver or kidney cancer.

The rearrangement uses TRBV11-3 and TRBJ2-3; 11 bases are a match to TRBD2. Germline assignment: CDR1 SGHNT and CDR2 YENEEA. Trimming at V came to 4 bases and at J to 7 bases, leaving 10 bases not matched to a gene. The CDR3 is 16 residues long. The CDR3 protein is CASSSKLAGDPYTQYF. CDR3 nucleotides: TGTGCCAGCAGCTCTAAACTAGCGGGGGACCCTTATACGCAGTATTTT.

The chain is built from TRBV2 and TRBJ2-1; D uncertain. With 7 bases removed from V and 5 bases from J, the gap between germline ends came to 9 bases. Germline V gene lookup returns CDR1 SNHLY and CDR2 FYNNEI. This CDR3 is 12 amino acids long. The CDR3 region is CASIWTDNEQFF. The CDR3 DNA reads as TGTGCCAGCATTTGGACCGACAATGAGCAGTTCTTC.

The chain joins TRBV25-1 to TRBJ1-6, with D possibly being TRBD1 (6 bases). This CDR3 contains 18 residues. V was pared by 4 bases and J by 0 bases, with 16 bases between. From germline, CDR1 is MGHDK and CDR2 SYGVNS. CDR3: CASSGRVTGSSYNSPLHF. DNA for the CDR3: TGTGCCAGCAGTGGGCGCGTAACAGGGAGCTCCTATAATTCACCCCTCCACTTT.

This chain uses TRBV7-9 with TRBJ2-6, with 10 bases lining up with TRBD1. Germline values: CDR1 SEHNR, CDR2 FQNEAQ (reference sequence). The CDR3 consists of 19 residues. V gave up 5 bases and J gave up 4 bases; unmatched junction bases: 14. CDR3 amino acids: CASSASGQGGFLGANVLTF. CDR3 coding DNA: TGTGCCAGCAGCGCCAGCGGACAGGGGGGCTTCCTCGGGGCCAACGTCCTGACTTTC.

This chain uses TRBV9 with TRBJ2-3; weak D call: TRBD2 (6 bases). CDR1 and CDR2 from the germline V gene are SGDLS and YYNGEE. This CDR3 has 18 amino acids. Trimming removed 3 bases at V and 0 bases at J, with 20 bases between. In DNA form, the CDR3 reads TGTGCCAGCAGCGGCCGACTAGGGACGGTCGTGAGCACAGATACGCAGTATTTT. Its protein product is CASSGRLGTVVSTDTQYF.

V is TRBV4-3 and J is TRBJ1-1; 7 bases align to TRBD1. The CDR3 consists of 15 residues. Germline CDR1 is LGHNA and CDR2 is YSLEER. The ends lost 1 base at V and 1 base at J; junction bases unmatched: 3. CDR3 sequence (DNA): TGCGCCAGCAGCCAAGGTGAGGGGGCGAACACTGAAGCTTTCTTT. It specifies CASSQGEGANTEAFF.

This chain joins TRBV4-1 and TRBJ1-2, with a weak D call TRBD1 (5 bases). CDR1 and CDR2 from the germline V gene are MGHRA and YSYEKL. With 2 bases removed from V and 6 bases from J, the gap between germline ends came to 10 bases. The CDR3 length is 13 residues. CDR3 region: CASSQKRGDGYTF. The CDR3 coding sequence is TGCGCCAGCAGCCAAAAAAGGGGAGATGGCTACACCTTC.

The chain carries TRBV7-2 and TRBJ2-7; TRBD2 aligns across 16 bases. This CDR3 spans 16 amino acids. The germline V gene has CDR1 SGHTA and CDR2 FQGNSA. V was pared by 4 bases and J by 5 bases, with 5 bases of the junction left unmatched. CDR3 bases: TGTGCCAGCAGCTCGGGACTAGCGGGGGGGCCGGACGAGCAGTACTTC. As protein: CASSSGLAGGPDEQYF. Variable domain in full (rest from reference TRBV7-2 and TRBJ2-7): GAGVSQSPSNKVTEKGKDVELRCDPISGHTALYWYRQSLGQGLEFLIYFQGNSAPDKSGLPSDRFSAERTGGSVSTLTIQRTQQEDSAVYLCASSSGLAGGPDEQYFGPGTRLTVT.

The CDR3 loop is CASSSKPGPNTEAFF. In DNA, the CDR3 is TGCGCCAGCAGCTCAAAACCGGGACCGAACACTGAAGCTTTCTTT. The chain uses TRBV5-1 and TRBJ1-1, with a tentative D call TRBD1 (5 bases). Germline V gene data show CDR1 as SGHRS and CDR2 as YFSETQ. This CDR3 contains 15 residues. Trimming stripped 3 bases from V and 1 base from J, with 13 bases between.

The chain recombines TRBV5-8 with TRBJ2-1; D is perhaps TRBD1 or TRBD2 (5 bases each). The CDR3 sequence is 17 residues long. V gave up 1 base and J gave up 1 base, with 15 bases separating them. CDR1 is SGHTS and CDR2 is YDEGEE in the germline V gene. As DNA, the CDR3 is TGTGCCAGCAGCTTGATGGTGGGGGACCCTTCCTACAATGAGCAGTTCTTC. Translated: CASSLMVGDPSYNEQFF.

V gene TRBV4-2 combines with J gene TRBJ2-1; 7 bases map to TRBD1. Germline CDR1 and CDR2: LGHNA and YNFKEQ. Trimming at V came to 3 bases and at J to 7 bases, leaving 6 bases not matched to a gene. This CDR3 is built from 14 residues. CDR3 protein: CASSQELTGNEQFF. The CDR3 bases are TGTGCCAGCAGCCAGGAACTGACAGGGAATGAGCAGTTCTTC.

The rearrangement uses TRBV5-1 and TRBJ1-4; 10 bases match TRBD1. The CDR3 extends over 14 amino acids. CDR1 SGHRS and CDR2 YFSETQ come from the germline V gene. Trimming removed 3 bases from V and 4 bases from J; junction bases left unmatched: 0. The DNA of the CDR3 is TGCGCCAGCAGCTGGACAGGGGGTAATGAAAAACTGTTTTTT. It yields the protein CASSWTGGNEKLFF. The full variable domain, completed using reference TRBV5-1 and TRBJ1-4, is KAGVTQTPRYLIKTRGQQVTLSCSPISGHRSVSWYQQTPGQGLQFLFEYFSETQRNKGNFPGRFSGRQFSNSRSEMNVSTLELGDSALYLCASSWTGGNEKLFFGSGTQLSVL.

The CDR3 DNA sequence: TGTGCCAGCAGCCCGGACAGCTCCAACTATGGCTACACCTTC. This translates into CASSPDSSNYGYTF. The chain employs TRBV7-3 and TRBJ1-2, with a possible D match to TRBD1 (6 bases). This CDR3 has 14 residues. Trimming took off 5 bases at V and 2 bases at J, with 12 bases between the two ends. Germline-derived CDR1 and CDR2 are SGHTA and FQGTGA.

This rearrangement joins TRBV6-5 to TRBJ2-7; a possible D gene is TRBD1 (6 bases). The CDR3 is made up of 16 amino acids. The germline V and J ends were trimmed by 0 bases and 5 bases, with 17 bases remaining between them. Per germline, CDR1 MNHEY and CDR2 SVGAGI. The CDR3 sequence: CASSYSIYGGRDEQYF. CDR3 DNA sequence: TGTGCCAGCAGTTACTCGATATATGGGGGCCGGGACGAGCAGTACTTC.

V usage is TRBV9 and J usage is TRBJ2-6; 11 bases are a match to TRBD1. V lost 4 bases, J lost 2 bases, and 5 bases stayed unmatched. The CDR3 loop spans 17 amino acids. Germline V CDR1 and CDR2: SGDLS, YYNGEE. The CDR3 nucleotides read TGTGCCAGCAGCCCCAGGACAGGGGGCCCTGGGGCCAACGTCCTGACTTTC. It translates to CASSPRTGGPGANVLTF.

This clone occurred a few times. The DNA of the CDR3 is TGTGCCAGCAGCGTAGGGGACAGGGACGAAAAACTGTTTTTT. The encoded protein is CASSVGDRDEKLFF. This chain joins TRBV9 and TRBJ1-4; 9 bases match TRBD1. V lost 0 bases and J lost 8; bases outside the gene matches: 2. Germline CDR1 reads SGDLS; CDR2 reads YYNGEE. This CDR3 is built from 14 residues.

The V and J genes are TRBV10-2 and TRBJ2-6; D possibly corresponds to TRBD2 (5 bases). The CDR3 contains 16 residues. The V end was cut by 1 base, the J end by 0 bases, with 7 bases between. CDR1 and CDR2 from the germline V gene are WSHSY and SAAADI. The CDR3 nucleotides are TGCGCCAGCAGTGAGTTCGGGGTCTCTGGGGCCAACGTCCTGACTTTC. Encoded protein: CASSEFGVSGANVLTF.

The V gene is TRBV11-3, the J gene TRBJ2-1; no reliable D call. The V end was cut by 11 bases, the J end by 4 bases, with 15 bases between. Germline V gives CDR1 SGHNT, CDR2 YENEEA. The CDR3 sequence is 13 residues long. The CDR3 region has the DNA TGTGCCCCCTATATCGACATATACAATGAGCAGTTCTTC. Translated, it gives CAPYIDIYNEQFF.

The V gene is TRBV10-3, the J gene TRBJ1-1, with TRBD1 as a possible D gene (6 bases). The CDR3 loop spans 17 amino acids. The germline V gene encodes CDR1 ENHRY and CDR2 SYGVKD. V was cut by 4 bases and J by 4 bases, with 22 bases left in between. The CDR3 loop reads CAISAKIWGHEGTEAFF. CDR3 nucleotides: TGTGCCATCAGTGCAAAGATTTGGGGGCATGAGGGCACTGAAGCTTTCTTT.

This rearrangement joins TRBV6-5 to TRBJ2-3; a possible D gene is TRBD1 (6 bases). This CDR3 has 15 residues. Germline V CDR1 and CDR2: MNHEY, SVGAGI. V dropped 0 bases and J dropped 4 bases, with 11 bases sitting between them. CDR3 in DNA: TGTGCCAGCAGTTACTCGAACAGGGAAGCAGATACGCAGTATTTT. Translated, it gives CASSYSNREADTQYF.

V is TRBV29-1 and J is TRBJ2-6; unclear D gene. The germline V gene encodes CDR1 SQVTM and CDR2 ANQGSEA. V was trimmed by 6 bases and J by 1 base, leaving 10 bases between them. This CDR3 comprises 14 residues. CDR3 sequence reads: CSVWPASGANVLTF. For the CDR3, the DNA is TGCAGCGTCTGGCCGGCTTCTGGGGCCAACGTCCTGACTTTC.

J is TRBJ2-7 and V is TRBV10-3, with D perhaps TRBD1 or TRBD2 (5 bases each). This CDR3 spans 13 amino acids. V was trimmed by 5 bases and J by 2 bases, leaving 10 bases between them. Germline CDR1 is ENHRY and CDR2 is SYGVKD. CDR3: CAISPGTTYEQYV. The CDR3 DNA follows: TGTGCCATCAGTCCCGGGACCACCTACGAGCAGTACGTC.

Comment on this clone: Other DNA sequences within the sample encode an identical CDR3. The J gene is TRBJ1-5, the V gene TRBV7-6; D is uncertain. The V gene lost 3 bases and the J gene lost 0 bases, with 3 bases spanning the gap. CDR1 and CDR2 from the germline V gene are SGHVS and FNYEAQ. This CDR3 is 13 amino acids long. This CDR3 reads CASSFGSNQPQHF. CDR3 nucleotides: TGTGCCAGCAGCTTCGGTAGCAATCAGCCCCAGCATTTT.

The rearrangement uses TRBV12-5 and TRBJ1-5; D possibly corresponds to TRBD1 (5 bases). Trimming shortened V by 0 bases and J by 5 bases, and 8 bases separated the two germline ends. CDR3 length: 14 amino acids. Germline CDR1 is LGHNT and CDR2 is FRNRAP. This chain's CDR3 is CASGLVTGDQPQHF. The CDR3, as DNA: TGTGCTAGTGGTTTGGTGACGGGGGATCAGCCCCAGCATTTT.

This clone occurred many times. The J gene is TRBJ2-7, the V gene TRBV5-5; 7 nucleotides agree with TRBD2. After removal of 4 bases from V and 7 bases from J, the junction contained 11 bases not matched to a gene. The CDR3 length is 14 residues. From germline, CDR1 is SGHKS and CDR2 YYEKEE (reference sequence). The CDR3 region is CASSPPGGLGEQYV. The CDR3 bases are TGTGCCAGCAGCCCGCCGGGCGGACTAGGGGAGCAGTACGTC.

The chain uses TRBV30 and TRBJ1-1; D is possibly TRBD1 (5 bases). V shed 2 bases and J shed 2 bases, with 9 bases lying between them. The CDR3 extends over 13 amino acids. Germline V gene lookup returns CDR1 GTSNPN and CDR2 SVGIG (reference sequence). The CDR3 region is CAWSWGPNTEAFF. CDR3 bases: TGTGCCTGGAGTTGGGGACCCAACACTGAAGCTTTCTTT.

This clone turned up a few times. The rearrangement joins TRBV9 to TRBJ2-2, with D possibly called TRBD1 or TRBD2 (6 bases each). V dropped 4 bases and J dropped 6 bases, with 19 bases sitting between them. Germline assignment: CDR1 SGDLS and CDR2 YYNGEE. The CDR3 is 16 residues long. In DNA form, the CDR3 reads TGTGCCAGCAGCCTCTCACTCAAGGGGGGCGCCGGGGAGCTGTTTTTT. The encoded protein is CASSLSLKGGAGELFF.

The rearrangement links TRBV10-3 to TRBJ1-3, with D perhaps TRBD1 (6 bases). This CDR3 comprises 14 residues. Deletions cut 4 bases from V and 4 bases from J, with 11 bases between. CDR1 ENHRY and CDR2 SYGVKD come from the germline V gene. This CDR3 reads CAISVKGQGNTIYF. CDR3 DNA: TGTGCCATCAGTGTTAAGGGACAAGGAAACACCATATATTTT.

This clone was observed a single time. The J gene is TRBJ2-1, the V gene TRBV9; TRBD2 matches at 7 bases. Per germline, CDR1 SGDLS and CDR2 YYNGEE. Trimming at V came to 0 bases and at J to 0 bases, leaving 6 bases not matched to a gene. The CDR3 has 17 residues. Here the CDR3 reads CASSVAASGVSYNEQFF. The CDR3 nucleotides are TGTGCCAGCAGCGTAGCCGCGAGCGGGGTCTCCTACAATGAGCAGTTCTTC.